This passage covers 10 T cell receptor beta chains from one sample sequenced in a study of cytomegalovirus exposure and HLA in healthy donors. A multiplex PCR was run with 60 Vbeta primers and 13 Jbeta primers. The repertoire was sequenced with immunoSEQ multiplex PCR; TCRdb's copy has only in-frame clones and lacks some. The sample shows 80,000 or so clones, less than 80% of them seen only once. Specimen: PBMCs. All receptors derive from a man under 40 in good health and CMV-seropositive.

For this clone: This same CDR3 is encoded by further DNA sequences in the sample. This chain connects TRBV7-3 to TRBJ1-1; no clear D. Germline assignment: CDR1 SGHTA and CDR2 FQGTGA. V lost 5 bases, J lost 1 base, and 8 bases lay in between. There are 13 residues in the CDR3. The CDR3 DNA reads as TGTGCCAGCAGCCTTACAGCGAACACTGAAGCTTTCTTT. Translating gives CASSLTANTEAFF.

This sequence joins TRBV21-1 and TRBJ1-1. TRBV21-1 is flagged as a pseudogene. CDR3 length: 16 residues. DNA of the CDR3: TGTGCCAGCAGCAAAGATGGTACGGGGATGAACACTGAAGCTTTCTTT. It encodes CASSKDGTGMNTEAFF.

J is TRBJ1-1 and V is TRBV6-1; D call uncertain. Deletions cut 1 base from V and 7 bases from J, with 7 bases between. The CDR3 loop spans 12 amino acids. The V gene's germline CDR1 is MNHNS and CDR2 SASEGT. CDR3 sequence (DNA): TGTGCCAGCAGTGAAGGGAGAAGTGAAGCTTTCTTT. Protein: CASSEGRSEAFF.

The chain links TRBV7-8 to TRBJ2-3, with TRBD2 matching 8 bases. The CDR3 has 14 amino acids. The J segment lost 1 base and the V segment lost 5 bases, leaving 2 bases of the junction unmatched. Germline CDR1 SGHVS, CDR2 FQNEAQ. CDR3 nucleotides: TGTGCCAGCAGCCCGACTAGCGGCACAGATACGCAGTATTTT. As protein: CASSPTSGTDTQYF.

V gene TRBV9 combines with J gene TRBJ1-1; no firm D call. CDR3 length: 14 amino acids. CDR1 and CDR2 (germline): SGDLS, YYNGEE. The V and J ends lost 2 bases and 6 bases respectively, with 14 bases between them. The CDR3 DNA reads TGTGCCAGCAGCGTGGCAGGAACGTTCGCTGAAGCTTTCTTT. Translating gives CASSVAGTFAEAFF.

This chain joins TRBV9 and TRBJ2-1, with TRBD2 matching 13 bases. This CDR3 contains 17 residues. Germline loops: CDR1 SGDLS, CDR2 YYNGEE. The ends lost 4 bases at V and 0 bases at J; junction bases unmatched: 4. The CDR3 here is CASSSRTSGSSYNEQFF. The CDR3 DNA reads as TGTGCCAGCAGCTCCAGGACTAGCGGGAGCTCCTACAATGAGCAGTTCTTC.

The genes are TRBV25-1 and TRBJ2-7, with 8 bases that match TRBD1. V was pared by 6 bases and J by 0 bases, with 4 bases of the junction left unmatched. Per the germline V gene, CDR1 is MGHDK and CDR2 is SYGVNS. The CDR3 totals 14 residues. CDR3: CASRPDRGSYEQYF. The CDR3 bases are TGTGCCAGCAGACCTGACAGGGGCTCCTACGAGCAGTACTTC.

J is TRBJ2-3 and V is TRBV6-1; the match to TRBD2 covers 8 bases. The V and J ends lost 11 bases and 0 bases, in that order; junction bases with no gene match: 10. The CDR3 extends over 15 amino acids. The germline V gene has CDR1 MNHNS and CDR2 SASEGT. The CDR3 reads CAACLAGPSTDTQYF. CDR3 coding DNA: TGTGCCGCGTGCTTAGCGGGACCGAGCACAGATACGCAGTATTTT.

The V and J genes are TRBV7-7 and TRBJ2-5; tentative D call: TRBD2 (5 bases). Trimming removed 5 bases from V and 0 bases from J, with 19 bases in between. The CDR3 runs 17 residues. Germline CDR1 is SSHAT and CDR2 is FNYEAQ (reference sequence). CDR3 DNA sequence: TGTGCCAGCAGCCCCGTTTTGAGGGTAGAGTACCAAGAGACCCAGTACTTC. This encodes CASSPVLRVEYQETQYF.

The CDR3 DNA reads as TGTGCCAGCAGTACGGGGCGGACAGCTAACTATGGCTACACCTTC. Translated, it gives CASSTGRTANYGYTF. The genes are TRBV6-5 and TRBJ1-2, with D perhaps TRBD1 (6 bases). With 5 bases removed from V and 0 bases from J, the gap between germline ends came to 13 bases. The CDR3 totals 15 residues. Germline loops: CDR1 MNHEY, CDR2 SVGAGI.